A selection of T cell receptor beta chains follows, all from one sample in a study of blood T cell repertoires in COVID-19. Using immunoSEQ multiplex PCR, the repertoire was profiled, and TCRdb retains in-frame clones only, with some absent. Of 100,000 to 150,000 clones listed, roughly 72% are singletons. Sequenced sample: peripheral blood. The source of these receptors is a man aged 55-75 years with acute or convalescent COVID-19. CDR3s include the opening cysteine and the closing phenylalanine or tryptophan. The order of the fields is CDR3 DNA, CDR3 protein, J gene, clone size, V gene, D gene. A D gene is named only where the DNA matches it firmly. A clone size is listed for some rows: how often the clone was seen (once, few, many), or a class if it is expanded.

TGCAGCGTTGCCCCTGAGGACAGCGATAGCAATCAGCCCCAGCATTTT	CSVAPEDSDSNQPQHF	TRBJ1-5	-	TRBV29-1	-
TGTGCCAGCAGTCCTCAACTAGCGGGGGGGGAGACCCAGTACTTC	CASSPQLAGGETQYF	TRBJ2-5	once	TRBV3-1/TRBV3-2	TRBD2
TGTGCCACCAGAGACGGGGGTAGCAATCAGCCCCAGCATTTT	CATRDGGSNQPQHF	TRBJ1-5	-	TRBV6-5	-
TGCGCCAGCCAGAAACAGGGGGCGGATGGCTACACCTTC	CASQKQGADGYTF	TRBJ1-2	-	TRBV5-1	TRBD1
TGTGCCACCAGCAGATGGACAGGGGGAGAGGGCTACACCTTC	CATSRWTGGEGYTF	TRBJ1-2	-	TRBV15	TRBD1
TGTGCCAGCAGCCGCTGGAAAGGAGGGGAGACCCAGTACTTC	CASSRWKGGETQYF	TRBJ2-5	-	TRBV3-1/TRBV3-2	-
TGTGCCAGCAGTAAAGGGGGCTCTAATGAAAAACTGTTTTTT	CASSKGGSNEKLFF	TRBJ1-4	-	TRBV7-2	TRBD1
TGTGCCACCAGTGACACACTAGATTATACGCAGTATTTT	CATSDTLDYTQYF	TRBJ2-3	-	TRBV24-1	-
TGTGCCAGTAGTATGGAGCCTCTAAACGAAAAACTGTTTTTT	CASSMEPLNEKLFF	TRBJ1-4	-	TRBV19	-
TGTGCCAGCAGTTTACGCAGGAACACTGAAGCTTTCTTT	CASSLRRNTEAFF	TRBJ1-1	-	TRBV27	-
TGTGCCATCAGAGGGGACAGGGAAGGCACTGAAGCTTTCTTT	CAIRGDREGTEAFF	TRBJ1-1	-	TRBV10-3	TRBD1
TGTGCCAGCAAGGGGGGGGGCCCGAACACTGAAGCTTTCTTT	CASKGGGPNTEAFF	TRBJ1-1	-	TRBV6-5	-
TGCGCCAGCAGCCAAGATATTCCCTACGAGCAGTACTTC	CASSQDIPYEQYF	TRBJ2-7	few	TRBV4-1	-
TGTGCCAGCAGCCAGAGCCGGATAGCGGGAAGGGGCGAGCAGTACTTC	CASSQSRIAGRGEQYF	TRBJ2-7	-	TRBV3-1/TRBV3-2	TRBD2
TGCGCCAGCAGCCATGAACAGGGGGCCGGCACTGAAGCTTTCTTT	CASSHEQGAGTEAFF	TRBJ1-1	-	TRBV4-1	TRBD1
TGCAGCGCTGGGACAGCCGGGCAGCCCCAGCATTTT	CSAGTAGQPQHF	TRBJ1-5	-	TRBV29-1	TRBD1
TGTGCCACCTCCCCGGGACTAGCGGGAGGTAGGAATGAGCAGTTCTTC	CATSPGLAGGRNEQFF	TRBJ2-1	-	TRBV28	TRBD2
TGTGCCAGCACCAGGGATCCTAATGAAAAACTGTTTTTT	CASTRDPNEKLFF	TRBJ1-4	-	TRBV6-5	-
TGTGCCACCAGCAGCCGGACTAGCGGGAGCCATGAGCAGTTCTTC	CATSSRTSGSHEQFF	TRBJ2-1	-	TRBV15	TRBD2
TGTGCCAGCAGTCAACCGGGACAGGCTAACTATGGCTACACCTTC	CASSQPGQANYGYTF	TRBJ1-2	-	TRBV27	TRBD1
TGCAGCGTGGTCCCCGGGACAGCGAGCTATGGCTACACCTTC	CSVVPGTASYGYTF	TRBJ1-2	-	TRBV29-1	TRBD1
TGTGCCAGCAGGGTAGCGGTAGCCAAAAACATTCAGTACTTC	CASRVAVAKNIQYF	TRBJ2-4	-	TRBV2	-
TGTGCCAGCAGTCAAGGCCCGGGACTAGCGGGGGGAAACAATGAGCAGTTCTTC	CASSQGPGLAGGNNEQFF	TRBJ2-1	-	TRBV7-9	TRBD2
TGTGCCAGCTCACCAGATAAGGGGGTGAGGGGCTACACCTTC	CASSPDKGVRGYTF	TRBJ1-2	-	TRBV18	-
TGTGCCAGCAGCTCGCGGACAGGTCGCACTGAAGCTTTCTTT	CASSSRTGRTEAFF	TRBJ1-1	-	TRBV7-9	TRBD1
TGTGCCAGCAGCACGGGACAGGGTATTTCACCCCTCCACTTT	CASSTGQGISPLHF	TRBJ1-6	-	TRBV7-9	TRBD1
TGTGCCACCAGTGACCAGCGATTGGTGAATGAGCAGTTCTTC	CATSDQRLVNEQFF	TRBJ2-1	-	TRBV24-1	-
TGTGCCAGCAGCCGAACGACAGGAAAGGGGGATGGCTACACCTTC	CASSRTTGKGDGYTF	TRBJ1-2	-	TRBV3-1/TRBV3-2	-
TGTGCCTGGAGTGTAGCCAACCACGAGCAGTACTTC	CAWSVANHEQYF	TRBJ2-7	few	TRBV30	-
TGTGCCAGCTCACCAACAGGCCCTAACTATGGCTACACCTTC	CASSPTGPNYGYTF	TRBJ1-2	few	TRBV18	-
TGTGCCAGCAGCTCCCGGGACAGGGAGAACACTGAAGCTTTCTTT	CASSSRDRENTEAFF	TRBJ1-1	-	TRBV11-1	TRBD1
TGTGCCAGCAGCTCGAAAGCTAGCGGAAGCTCCTACAATGAGCAGTTCTTC	CASSSKASGSSYNEQFF	TRBJ2-1	-	TRBV7-9	TRBD2
TGTGCCAGCAGCCAAGTGGGGCACGGGGGGGAGCTGTTTTTT	CASSQVGHGGELFF	TRBJ2-2	-	TRBV4-2	-
TGTGCCAGCACCGGAGTGGGGACTGCGAATGAGCAGTACTTC	CASTGVGTANEQYF	TRBJ2-7	many	TRBV6-5	-
TGCGCCAGCAGCAGAATGACAGGGAACACTGAAGCTTTCTTT	CASSRMTGNTEAFF	TRBJ1-1	-	TRBV5-1	-
TGTGCCAGCACCGCCGGGAGACAGGGTTCACCCCTCCACTTT	CASTAGRQGSPLHF	TRBJ1-6	few	TRBV2	TRBD1
TGTGCCAGCTCACCTATAGATGCGGGGTTAGCCAAAAACATTCAGTACTTC	CASSPIDAGLAKNIQYF	TRBJ2-4	-	TRBV18	-
TGTGCCAGTCTTATGAGAGCGGCCACAGTGCGTAACTATGGCTACACCTTC	CASLMRAATVRNYGYTF	TRBJ1-2	-	TRBV19	-
TGTGCCTGGAGTGTCAGATATGGCTACACCTTC	CAWSVRYGYTF	TRBJ1-2	-	TRBV30	-
TGCGCCAGCAGTGATGTCGAGTTAAGCGGGGGAATCTCCTACAATGAGCAGTTCTTC	CASSDVELSGGISYNEQFF	TRBJ2-1	-	TRBV10-2	TRBD2
TGTGCCAGCAGCTCCGGGAGTGGGACAGACTCCCCCTCGAATGAGCAGTTCTTC	CASSSGSGTDSPSNEQFF	TRBJ2-1	-	TRBV11-3	-
TGTGCCAGCAGTCCTACCGACAGGAGATATAGCAATCAGCCCCAGCATTTT	CASSPTDRRYSNQPQHF	TRBJ1-5	-	TRBV28	-
TGTGCCATTTGGCCTAGCTCCTACAATGAGCAGTTCTTC	CAIWPSSYNEQFF	TRBJ2-1	-	TRBV6-5	-
TGTGCCAGCAGCTTAAAACCCGCCCCTACAGGGGAAGCAAGGGGCACTGAAGCTTTCTTT	CASSLKPAPTGEARGTEAFF	TRBJ1-1	-	TRBV7-3	TRBD1
TGCGCCAGCAGCGTAACTCCGGGACAGGGGGCATTCTCCTATGGCTACACCTTC	CASSVTPGQGAFSYGYTF	TRBJ1-2	-	TRBV5-1	TRBD1
TGTGCCAGCAGCCTCCGGCGGGAGGGCACAGATACGCAGTATTTT	CASSLRREGTDTQYF	TRBJ2-3	-	TRBV7-2	TRBD2
TGTGCCAGCTCACCACAGAAGGGGGGGAGCTCCTACGAGCAGTACTTC	CASSPQKGGSSYEQYF	TRBJ2-7	-	TRBV18	-
TGTGCCAGCTCACCTTGGGTAGGGGGAGACGGCTACACCTTC	CASSPWVGGDGYTF	TRBJ1-2	-	TRBV18	-
TGTGCCAGCAGTGAAAGTCAGCGGGGTCAGCCCCAGCATTTT	CASSESQRGQPQHF	TRBJ1-5	-	TRBV6-1	-
TGCGCCAGCAGTGAGTCTCTTAGGGGGTTGGATGAAGCTTTCTTT	CASSESLRGLDEAFF	TRBJ1-1	-	TRBV10-2	-
TGTGCCAGCAGTTCCGACAGGTCAAGGGGGTACTTC	CASSSDRSRGYF	TRBJ2-7	-	TRBV2	-
TGTGCCAGCAGCTTGGTCGCCAGAAAGAACACTGAAGCTTTCTTT	CASSLVARKNTEAFF	TRBJ1-1	-	TRBV5-6	-
TGCGCCAGGAACCCCTTTTGGGGGCACGAGACCCAGTACTTC	CARNPFWGHETQYF	TRBJ2-5	once	TRBV23-1	-